This T cell receptor beta chain is drawn from a study of cytomegalovirus exposure and HLA in healthy donors. Trimming stripped 6 bases from V and 9 bases from J, with 9 bases between. Germline assignment: CDR1 SGHTA and CDR2 FQGNSA. This CDR3 comprises 11 residues. In the PCR, 60 Vbeta and 13 Jbeta primers were used. Clones were read by immunoSEQ multiplex PCR, and TCRdb kept only the in-frame ones, dropping some. In the table there are around 250,000 clones, over 90% of which are singletons. Sequencing used PBMCs. This sequence joins TRBV7-2 and TRBJ2-1; perhaps TRBD2 as D (6 bases). The TCR originated in a girl aged 2-10 years in good health and CMV-seronegative. The CDR3 loop reads CASRRGGEQFF. DNA of the CDR3: TGTGCCAGCAGGCGGGGCGGTGAGCAGTTCTTC.